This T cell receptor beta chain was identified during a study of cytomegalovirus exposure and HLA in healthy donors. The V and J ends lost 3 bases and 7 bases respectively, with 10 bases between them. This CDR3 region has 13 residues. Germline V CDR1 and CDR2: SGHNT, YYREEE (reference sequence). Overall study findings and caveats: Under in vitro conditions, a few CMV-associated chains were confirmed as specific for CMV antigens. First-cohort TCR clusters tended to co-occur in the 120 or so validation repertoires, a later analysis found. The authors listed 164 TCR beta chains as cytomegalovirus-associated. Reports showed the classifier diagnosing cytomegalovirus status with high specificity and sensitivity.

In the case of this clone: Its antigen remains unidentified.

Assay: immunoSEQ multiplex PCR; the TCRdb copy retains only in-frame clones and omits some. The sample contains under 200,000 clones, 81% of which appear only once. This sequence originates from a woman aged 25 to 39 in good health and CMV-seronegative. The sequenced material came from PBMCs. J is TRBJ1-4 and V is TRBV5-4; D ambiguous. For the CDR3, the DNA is TGTGCCAGCAGCTCCGACATTTCTGAAAAACTGTTTTTT. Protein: CASSSDISEKLFF. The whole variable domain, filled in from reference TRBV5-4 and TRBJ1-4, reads ETGVTQSPTHLIKTRGQQVTLRCSSQSGHNTVSWYQQALGQGPQFIFQYYREEENGRGNFPPRFSGLQFPNYSSELNVNALELDDSALYLCASSSDISEKLFFGSGTQLSVL.